The entry below describes one TCR beta chain. RNA transcripts served as the template for amplifying TCR beta CDR3 regions. The HTBI primer set served for first-round RT-PCR of the TCR CDR3. TCRdb called the multiplex PCR reads again in MiXCR, with one record for every CDR3 protein. The data show 500,000 to 600,000 distinct CDR3 sequences, approximately 15% seen once. These data come from a study of T cells in Graves' hyperthyroidism and ophthalmopathy. The CDR3 spans 17 residues. Germline CDR1 reads LNHDA; CDR2 reads SQIVND (reference sequence). V dropped 1 base and J dropped 0 bases, with 15 bases sitting between them.

The sequence came from a woman under 30 with Graves' hyperthyroidism. The rearrangement links TRBV19 to TRBJ1-1; D is unclear. Sequencing was performed on blood. The chain's CDR3 is CASSIARTGSMNTEAFF. As DNA, the CDR3 is TGTGCCAGTAGTATAGCCAGAACCGGGAGCATGAACACTGAAGCTTTCTTT.